These 22 T cell receptor beta chains came from one sample sequenced in a study of graft-versus-host responses after intestinal transplantation. Method: immunoSEQ multiplex PCR; TCRdb's copy keeps in-frame clones and lacks some. In the table there are roughly 60,000 clones, around 91% of which are singletons. This sample comprised PBMCs, obtained around 120 days after intestinal transplantation. Receptor source: a human patient who received an intestinal transplant, so some T cells may come from the graft donor.

V usage is TRBV6-5 and J usage is TRBJ2-2; 9 nucleotides match TRBD1. The CDR3 contains 15 residues. The V gene end was trimmed by 1 base and the J gene end by 5 bases; junction bases not matched to a gene: 2. Germline CDR1 MNHEY, CDR2 SVGAGI. The CDR3 DNA reads TGTGCCAGCAGTTACTTGGGGACAGGGACCGGGGAGCTGTTTTTT. Protein: CASSYLGTGTGELFF.

This chain joins TRBV5-1 and TRBJ2-5; 13 nucleotides line up with TRBD2. Looked up from germline, CDR1 is SGHRS and CDR2 is YFSETQ. V lost 4 bases, J lost 5 bases, and 5 bases stayed unmatched. The CDR3 is 15 amino acids. The CDR3 sequence is CASSAGTSGVETQYF. CDR3 nucleotide sequence: TGCGCCAGCAGCGCCGGGACTAGCGGGGTTGAGACCCAGTACTTC.

This sequence joins TRBV7-8 and TRBJ2-7, with D maybe TRBD1 (6 bases). V was shortened by 3 bases and J by 3 bases, with 18 bases between the two germline ends. CDR1 is SGHVS and CDR2 is FQNEAQ in the germline V gene. The CDR3 runs to 16 residues. In nucleotides, the CDR3 is TGTGCCAGCAGCTTGGCCACCGGGACACCTGGCTACGAGCAGTACTTC. Translated: CASSLATGTPGYEQYF.

The chain employs TRBV28 and TRBJ2-7; no firm D call. Germline V gives CDR1 MDHEN, CDR2 SYDVKM. Trimming shortened V by 5 bases and J by 6 bases, and 14 bases separated the two germline ends. CDR3 length equals 13 residues. The CDR3 here is CASSPPLVGEQYF. The CDR3 DNA reads TGTGCCAGCAGTCCCCCCCTAGTCGGCGAGCAGTACTTC.

The chain combines TRBV5-1 with TRBJ2-2; weak D call: TRBD2 (6 bases). Trimming shortened V by 3 bases and J by 7 bases, and 19 bases separated the two germline ends. The CDR3 runs 16 residues. Looked up from germline, CDR1 is SGHRS and CDR2 is YFSETQ. CDR3 DNA: TGCGCCAGCAGCTCCTGGGACGGCTCGGGGGACGGGGAGCTGTTTTTT. Translating gives CASSSWDGSGDGELFF.

The chain has TRBV5-6 and TRBJ2-2; possible D gene TRBD1, 6 bases. The CDR3 length is 15 residues. The V gene's germline CDR1 is SGHDT and CDR2 YYEEEE. V lost 3 bases to trimming and J lost 1 base, with 10 bases between them. CDR3 coding DNA: TGTGCCAGCAGCTCCCTGGACAGGAACACCGGGGAGCTGTTTTTT. Its protein is CASSSLDRNTGELFF.

V and J are TRBV11-3 and TRBJ2-1; no clear D. The V gene's germline CDR1 is SGHNT and CDR2 YENEEA. V was clipped by 1 base and J by 4 bases, with 8 bases between them. This CDR3 region has 14 residues. The CDR3 loop reads CASSLGGGYNEQFF. The CDR3 DNA is TGTGCCAGCAGCTTAGGGGGTGGGTACAATGAGCAGTTCTTC.

The chain combines TRBV28 with TRBJ2-5; 10 bases agree with TRBD2. Gene TRBJ2-7 matches the end of the DNA better, so the J call may be wrong. The CDR3 spans 18 residues. Germline V lookup: CDR1 MDHEN, CDR2 SYDVKM. CDR3 nucleotides: TGTGCCAGCAGTTTATATGTAGCGGGAGGTAGGACCGACTACGAGCAGTACTTC. Translation gives CASSLYVAGGRTDYEQYF.

The chain joins TRBV5-1 to TRBJ2-2; 7 bases map to TRBD1. CDR1 is SGHRS, CDR2 YFSETQ, per germline. V dropped 3 bases and J dropped 2; count of bases not matched to a gene: 4. The CDR3 totals 15 residues. CDR3: CASSYDRANTGELFF. The CDR3, as DNA: TGCGCCAGCAGCTATGACAGGGCCAACACCGGGGAGCTGTTTTTT.

The CDR3 loop is CASSLQGASGIQYF. The CDR3, as DNA: TGTGCCAGCAGCCTACAGGGGGCGTCTGGCATTCAGTACTTC. V usage is TRBV11-2 and J usage is TRBJ2-4, with 9 nucleotides matching TRBD1. The length of the CDR3 is 14 residues. Germline loops: CDR1 SGHAT, CDR2 FQNNGV. Trimming cost V 5 bases and J 9 bases; bases outside gene matches: 8. Supplemented by reference TRBV11-2 and TRBJ2-4, the full variable domain reads EAGVAQSPRYKIIEKRQSVAFWCNPISGHATLYWYQQILGQGPKLLIQFQNNGVVDDSQLPKDRFSAERLKGVDSTLKIQPAKLEDSAVYLCASSLQGASGIQYFGAGTRLSVL.

The chain uses TRBV28 and TRBJ2-7, with D possibly TRBD1 on 6 matching bases. Germline-derived CDR1 and CDR2 are MDHEN and SYDVKM. Between the trimmed V and J ends, which lost 5 bases and 0 bases, there was a span of 11 bases. This CDR3 has 14 amino acids. CDR3 loop: CASSPQGYSYEQYF. The CDR3 DNA is TGTGCCAGCAGTCCCCAGGGGTACTCCTACGAGCAGTACTTC.

This rearrangement joins TRBV7-2 to TRBJ2-7; 8 bases align to TRBD2. Germline-derived CDR1 and CDR2 are SGHTA and FQGNSA. This CDR3 contains 12 residues. V lost 6 bases to trimming and J lost 7 bases; unmatched junction nucleotides: 5. CDR3 nucleotide sequence: TGTGCCAGCAGTTCAGTAGCGGGGGAGCAGTACTTC. Its protein is CASSSVAGEQYF.

A single count supports this clone. Other nucleotide sequences from this sample produce the same CDR3. The chain links TRBV7-9 to TRBJ1-5; D is unclear. V lost 3 bases, J lost 5 bases, and 5 bases lay in between. The CDR3 contains 12 residues. CDR1 SEHNR and CDR2 FQNEAQ come from the germline V gene (reference sequence). This CDR3 is CASSLLDQPQHF. DNA for the CDR3: TGTGCCAGCAGCTTGTTAGATCAGCCCCAGCATTTT.

The chain couples TRBV5-1 to TRBJ1-2; D not resolved. This CDR3 comprises 10 residues. CDR1 and CDR2 from the germline V gene are SGHRS and YFSETQ. With 0 bases removed from V and 8 bases from J, the gap between germline ends came to 2 bases. The CDR3 sequence: CASSLDGYTF. Written as DNA, the CDR3 is TGCGCCAGCAGCTTGGACGGCTACACCTTC.

This clone was found once. The V and J genes are TRBV7-6 and TRBJ2-5; 8 nucleotides agree with TRBD1. The CDR3 has 15 residues. The trim removed 5 bases at V and 1 base at J, leaving 6 bases unmatched. Per germline, CDR1 SGHVS and CDR2 FNYEAQ. The CDR3 bases are TGTGCCAGCAGCCCTGGGGACAGGCTCCAAGAGACCCAGTACTTC. Its translation: CASSPGDRLQETQYF.

This sequence joins TRBV19 and TRBJ2-3, with TRBD2 matching over 8 bases. The V gene's germline CDR1 is LNHDA and CDR2 SQIVND (reference sequence). The CDR3 contains 16 residues. V shed 4 bases, J shed 5 bases, and the junction held 11 bases outside the gene matches. The DNA for the CDR3 is TGTGCCAGTAGTACCCAAGCGGGAGTGGAGAGAGATACGCAGTATTTT. Its protein is CASSTQAGVERDTQYF.

The rearrangement uses TRBV5-6 and TRBJ2-7; D is ambiguous. Germline V gene lookup returns CDR1 SGHDT and CDR2 YYEEEE. Trimming cost V 5 bases and J 3 bases, with 6 bases left between them. The CDR3 spans 11 residues. CDR3 sequence (DNA): TGTGCCAGCAGTCGGCTCTACGAGCAGTACTTC. The encoded protein is CASSRLYEQYF.

The rearrangement links TRBV6-6 to TRBJ2-5; no definite D call. This CDR3 region has 15 residues. The V end lost 6 bases, the J end lost 4 bases, and 18 bases lay between the germline ends. In germline, CDR1 is MNHNY, CDR2 SVGAGI (reference sequence). In DNA form, the CDR3 reads TGTGCCAGCAGCCCGACCGGCTCGAATGTAGAGACCCAGTACTTC. This encodes CASSPTGSNVETQYF.

The gene calls are TRBV15 and TRBJ2-5; 10 positions agree with TRBD1. J lost 0 bases, V lost 5 bases, and 3 bases had no gene match. The V gene's germline CDR1 is LNHNV and CDR2 YYDKDF (reference sequence). This CDR3 is 15 amino acids long. CDR3: CATSQGTGDQETQYF. As DNA, the CDR3 is TGTGCCACCAGCCAGGGGACAGGGGACCAAGAGACCCAGTACTTC.

The rearrangement joins TRBV13 to TRBJ2-2; D uncertain. Germline CDR1 and CDR2: PRHDT and FYEKMQ (reference sequence). The V end lost 3 bases, the J end lost 6 bases, and 14 bases lay between the germline ends. CDR3 length: 15 amino acids. CDR3 DNA sequence: TGTGCCAGCAGCTTGTTTAGTGGTTGGGCCGGGGAGCTGTTTTTT. Translated, it gives CASSLFSGWAGELFF.

The chain links TRBV28 to TRBJ2-1, with TRBD1 matching over 10 bases. The CDR3 extends over 15 amino acids. Germline CDR1 is MDHEN and CDR2 is SYDVKM. V trimming: 6 bases; J trimming: 4 bases; junction bases outside the gene matches: 6. The CDR3, as DNA: TGTGCCAGCAGCCCAGGGGACAGGGGTTACAATGAGCAGTTCTTC. Its protein product is CASSPGDRGYNEQFF.

This sequence joins TRBV30 and TRBJ1-1; 8 bases are shared with TRBD1. Trimming removed 5 bases from V and 1 base from J; junction bases left unmatched: 3. The CDR3 consists of 13 residues. In germline, CDR1 is GTSNPN, CDR2 SVGIG (reference sequence). The CDR3 DNA reads as TGTGCCTGGGGACAGGGTGGGAACACTGAAGCTTTCTTT. As protein: CAWGQGGNTEAFF.